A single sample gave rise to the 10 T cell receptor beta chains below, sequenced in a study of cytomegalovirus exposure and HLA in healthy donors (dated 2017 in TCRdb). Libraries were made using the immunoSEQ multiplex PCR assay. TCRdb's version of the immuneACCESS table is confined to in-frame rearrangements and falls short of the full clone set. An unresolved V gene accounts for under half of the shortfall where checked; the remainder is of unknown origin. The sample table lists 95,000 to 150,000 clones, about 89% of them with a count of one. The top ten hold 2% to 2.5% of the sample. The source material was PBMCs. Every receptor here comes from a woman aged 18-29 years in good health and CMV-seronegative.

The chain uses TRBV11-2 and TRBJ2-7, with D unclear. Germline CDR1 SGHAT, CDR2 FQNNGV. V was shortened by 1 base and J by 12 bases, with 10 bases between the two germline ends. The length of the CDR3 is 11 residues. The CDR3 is CASSLGGDSYF. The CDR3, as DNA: TGTGCCAGCAGCTTAGGAGGAGACTCGTACTTC.

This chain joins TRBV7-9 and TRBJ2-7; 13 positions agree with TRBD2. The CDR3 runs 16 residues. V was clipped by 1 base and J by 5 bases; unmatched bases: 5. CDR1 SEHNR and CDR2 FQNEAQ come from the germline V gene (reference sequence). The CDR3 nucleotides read TGTGCCAGCAGCTTAGAACTAGCGGGAGGGTTAAACGAGCAGTACTTC. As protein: CASSLELAGGLNEQYF.

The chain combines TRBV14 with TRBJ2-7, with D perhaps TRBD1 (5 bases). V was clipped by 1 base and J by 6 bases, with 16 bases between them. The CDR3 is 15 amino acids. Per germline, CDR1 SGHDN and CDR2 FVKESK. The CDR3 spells CASSQVSPRQGEQYF. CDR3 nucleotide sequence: TGTGCCAGCAGCCAAGTGTCCCCTCGTCAGGGCGAGCAGTACTTC.

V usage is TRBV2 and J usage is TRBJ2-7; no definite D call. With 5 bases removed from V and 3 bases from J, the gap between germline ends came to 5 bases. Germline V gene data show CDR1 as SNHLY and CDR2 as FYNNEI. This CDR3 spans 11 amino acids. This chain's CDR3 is CASSYIYEQYF. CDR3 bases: TGTGCCAGCAGTTACATCTACGAGCAGTACTTC.

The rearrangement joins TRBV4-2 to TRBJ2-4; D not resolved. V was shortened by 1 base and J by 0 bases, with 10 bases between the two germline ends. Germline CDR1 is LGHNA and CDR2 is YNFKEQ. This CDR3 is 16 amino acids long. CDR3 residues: CASSQVPQLAKNIQYF. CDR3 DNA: TGTGCCAGCAGCCAAGTCCCGCAACTAGCCAAAAACATTCAGTACTTC.

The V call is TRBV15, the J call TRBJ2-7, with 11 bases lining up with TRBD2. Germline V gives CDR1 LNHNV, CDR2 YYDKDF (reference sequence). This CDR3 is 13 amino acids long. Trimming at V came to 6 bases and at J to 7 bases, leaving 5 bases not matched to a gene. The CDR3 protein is CATSGTSGREQYF. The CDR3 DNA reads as TGTGCCACCAGTGGGACTAGCGGTCGGGAGCAGTACTTC.

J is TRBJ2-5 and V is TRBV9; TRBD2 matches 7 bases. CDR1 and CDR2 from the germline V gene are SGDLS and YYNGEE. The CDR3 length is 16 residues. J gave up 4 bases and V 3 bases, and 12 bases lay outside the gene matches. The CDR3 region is CASSAGGGVLRETQYF. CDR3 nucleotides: TGTGCCAGCAGCGCGGGGGGAGGGGTGCTGCGAGAGACCCAGTACTTC.

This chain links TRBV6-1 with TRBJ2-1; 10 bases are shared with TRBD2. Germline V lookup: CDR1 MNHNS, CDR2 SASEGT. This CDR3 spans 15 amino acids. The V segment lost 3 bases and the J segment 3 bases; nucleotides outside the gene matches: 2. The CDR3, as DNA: TGTGCCAGCAGTGAGGGACTAGCGAGCTACAATGAGCAGTTCTTC. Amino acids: CASSEGLASYNEQFF.

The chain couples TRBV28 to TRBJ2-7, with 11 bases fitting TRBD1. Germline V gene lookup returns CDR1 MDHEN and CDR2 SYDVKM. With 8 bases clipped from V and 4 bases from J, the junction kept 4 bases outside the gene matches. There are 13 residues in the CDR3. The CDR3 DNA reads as TGTGCCAGCTGGACAGGGGGCGAATACGAGCAGTACTTC. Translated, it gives CASWTGGEYEQYF.

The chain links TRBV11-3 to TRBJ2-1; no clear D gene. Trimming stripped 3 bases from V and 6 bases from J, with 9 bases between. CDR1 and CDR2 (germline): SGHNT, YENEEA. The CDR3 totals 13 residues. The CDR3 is CASSFYGFNEQFF. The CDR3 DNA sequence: TGTGCCAGCAGCTTCTACGGGTTCAATGAGCAGTTCTTC.